Here is one T cell receptor (beta chain) with its context. These data are taken from a study of blood T cell repertoires in COVID-19. Assay: immunoSEQ multiplex PCR; the TCRdb copy retains only in-frame clones and omits some. The sample contains about 37,000 clones, 88% of which appear only once. This receptor was identified in a man between 60 and 75 years old with active COVID-19. Sample: peripheral blood.

The CDR3 bases are TGCGCCAGCAGTGAGGAAACAGGGGCCCCCGGGGAAGCTTTCTTT. It is translated as CASSEETGAPGEAFF. The genes are TRBV10-2 and TRBJ1-1, with TRBD1 matching 7 bases. The CDR3 runs 15 residues. V gave up 2 bases and J gave up 8 bases; unmatched junction bases: 11. Germline loops: CDR1 WSHSY, CDR2 SAAADI.